This TCR beta chain was sequenced in a study of T cells of healthy individuals. MiXCR, applied by TCRdb to the 5' RACE reads, yields one record per CDR3 protein. The data contain 40,000 to 60,000 distinct CDR3 sequences, approximately 14% of them singletons. This CDR3 comprises 14 residues. Germline lookup yields CDR1 KGHSH and CDR2 LQKENI. With V trimmed by 3 bases and J by 5 bases, 7 bases remained unmatched. The receptor was derived from a human donor in good health. The genes are TRBV18 and TRBJ2-7; TRBD2 matches 7 bases. CDR3 sequence reads: CASSPLAAADEQYF. The DNA for the CDR3 is TGTGCCAGCTCACCCCTAGCGGCGGCGGACGAGCAGTACTTC. Supplemented by reference TRBV18 and TRBJ2-7, the full variable domain reads NAGVMQNPRHLVRRRGQEARLRCSPMKGHSHVYWYRQLPEEGLKFMVYLQKENIIDESGMPKERFSAEFPKEGPSILRIQQVVRGDSAAYFCASSPLAAADEQYFGPGTRLTVT.